This T cell receptor beta chain was sequenced for a study of blood T cell repertoires in COVID-19. Only in-frame clones appear in the TCRdb table, and some are missing; sequencing was by immunoSEQ multiplex PCR. The sample shows under 250,000 clones, approximately 85% of them seen only once. The sequenced sample consisted of peripheral blood. The TCR originated in a woman aged 45-65 years with active or convalescent COVID-19.

DNA of the CDR3: TGTGCCAGCAGCACCGTGGCAAGCACTGAAGCTTTCTTT. As protein: CASSTVASTEAFF. The chain couples TRBV14 to TRBJ1-1, with D uncertain. This CDR3 is 13 amino acids long. V was trimmed by 5 bases and J by 4 bases, leaving 11 bases between them. CDR1 and CDR2 (germline): SGHDN, FVKESK.